What follows are 23 T cell receptor beta chains derived from one specimen sequenced in a study of OX40 agonist ivuxolimab in advanced cancers. TCRdb's table, derived via immunoSEQ multiplex PCR, lists solely in-frame clones and lacks some. The sample contains nearly 50,000 clones, about 87% of which appear only once. The sample consisted of CD4+ or CD8+ T cells sorted from blood, taken in a trial of the OX40 agonist ivuxolimab. These receptors all stem from an adult with an advanced solid tumor such as melanoma, head and neck, liver or kidney cancer.

The chain employs TRBV14 and TRBJ1-6; D call uncertain. CDR3 length: 15 residues. Per germline, CDR1 SGHDN and CDR2 FVKESK. The V end was cut by 0 bases, the J end by 0 bases, with 3 bases between. In DNA, the CDR3 is TGTGCCAGCAGCCAAGACAGCTCCTATAATTCACCCCTCCACTTT. Protein: CASSQDSSYNSPLHF.

The rearrangement joins TRBV28 to TRBJ1-6; D is perhaps TRBD1 (5 bases). Germline V gene sequence: CDR1 MDHEN, CDR2 SYDVKM. V lost 5 bases, J lost 14 bases, and 25 bases lay in between. The length of the CDR3 is 16 residues. CDR3 sequence: CASSAPLVQGVSALHF. The CDR3, as DNA: TGTGCCAGCAGTGCCCCCCTGGTTCAGGGAGTTTCGGCCCTCCACTTT.

J is TRBJ2-1 and V is TRBV18, with 10 bases that match TRBD2. V shed 1 base and J 2 bases; nucleotides not matched to a gene: 8. The CDR3 runs 18 residues. The germline CDR1 and CDR2 sequences are KGHSH and LQKENI. The CDR3 is CASSPRAPSGGTYNEQFF. In DNA, the CDR3 is TGTGCCAGCTCACCACGCGCTCCTAGCGGGGGAACCTACAATGAGCAGTTCTTC.

DNA of the CDR3: TGTGCCAGCAGTGATTTTGAGGGAGGGTATGGCTACACCTTC. It codes for CASSDFEGGYGYTF. The V call is TRBV2, the J call TRBJ1-2; no clear D. CDR1 and CDR2 (germline): SNHLY, FYNNEI. The V end lost 3 bases, the J end lost 5 bases, and 13 bases lay between the germline ends. This CDR3 has 14 amino acids. The full variable domain, its missing parts supplied by reference TRBV2 and TRBJ1-2, is EPEVTQTPSHQVTQMGQEVILRCVPISNHLYFYWYRQILGQKVEFLVSFYNNEISEKSEIFDDQFSVERPDGSNFTLKIRSTKLEDSAMYFCASSDFEGGYGYTFGSGTRLTVV.

The rearrangement links TRBV6-5 to TRBJ1-5; D possibly corresponds to TRBD1 (6 bases). There are 15 residues in the CDR3. V gave up 6 bases and J gave up 2 bases, with 14 bases separating them. The V gene's germline CDR1 is MNHEY and CDR2 SVGAGI. CDR3 DNA sequence: TGTGCCAGCAGCCCCGCGGGGGGGCGCAATCAGCCCCAGCATTTT. Its protein product is CASSPAGGRNQPQHF.

J is TRBJ1-1 and V is TRBV30, with 9 bases lining up with TRBD1. The length of the CDR3 is 13 residues. Germline V gene sequence: CDR1 GTSNPN, CDR2 SVGIG (reference sequence). With V trimmed by 5 bases and J by 8 bases, 9 bases remained unmatched. The CDR3 reads CAWAGQGLVEAFF. The CDR3 DNA follows: TGTGCCTGGGCAGGACAGGGGTTGGTAGAAGCTTTCTTT.

The rearrangement links TRBV5-1 to TRBJ2-5, with D tentatively TRBD1 or TRBD2 (5 bases each). V was clipped by 5 bases and J by 4 bases, with 9 bases between them. The germline V gene has CDR1 SGHRS and CDR2 YFSETQ. The CDR3 has 12 amino acids. CDR3 in DNA: TGCGCCAGCAGTAGGGACGTAGAGACCCAGTACTTC. This encodes CASSRDVETQYF.

This sequence joins TRBV7-6 and TRBJ2-1; 8 bases fit TRBD2. Germline trimming cut 5 bases from V and 5 bases from J; bases unmatched to any gene: 8. Germline V lookup: CDR1 SGHVS, CDR2 FNYEAQ. The CDR3 is 15 amino acids. The CDR3 region has the DNA TGTGCCAGCAGCCCGGCGGGGGGTGGAGACAATGAGCAGTTCTTC. It translates to CASSPAGGGDNEQFF.

The rearrangement links TRBV12-5 to TRBJ1-1, with TRBD1 matching over 9 bases. The CDR3 totals 15 residues. V was clipped by 6 bases and J by 2 bases; unmatched bases: 7. The germline CDR1 and CDR2 sequences are LGHNT and FRNRAP. This CDR3 is CASGPGQGVNTEAFF. The CDR3 nucleotides are TGTGCTAGTGGCCCGGGACAGGGCGTAAACACTGAAGCTTTCTTT.

The chain recombines TRBV2 with TRBJ2-1, with 8 bases lining up with TRBD2. The germline V gene encodes CDR1 SNHLY and CDR2 FYNNEI. This CDR3 is 14 amino acids long. V lost 6 bases to trimming and J lost 3 bases; unmatched junction nucleotides: 4. This CDR3 reads CASRALAGYNEQFF. The CDR3 DNA sequence: TGTGCCAGCAGGGCTCTAGCGGGCTACAATGAGCAGTTCTTC. The full variable domain, its missing parts supplied by reference TRBV2 and TRBJ2-1, is EPEVTQTPSHQVTQMGQEVILRCVPISNHLYFYWYRQILGQKVEFLVSFYNNEISEKSEIFDDQFSVERPDGSNFTLKIRSTKLEDSAMYFCASRALAGYNEQFFGPGTRLTVL.

The chain is built from TRBV14 and TRBJ1-4; 7 nucleotides line up with TRBD1. The germline gives CDR1 SGHDN, CDR2 FVKESK. The CDR3 extends over 15 amino acids. Losses at the gene ends were 1 base for V and 6 bases for J; bases not matched to a gene: 5. CDR3 coding DNA: TGTGCCAGCAGCCAAGCGACAGGGATTTATGAAAAACTGTTTTTT. It specifies CASSQATGIYEKLFF.

This clone was found a few times. The chain combines TRBV2 with TRBJ1-1; D may be TRBD1 (5 bases). Germline V gene data show CDR1 as SNHLY and CDR2 as FYNNEI. The CDR3 covers 14 residues. The V end was cut by 2 bases, the J end by 6 bases, with 13 bases between. The CDR3 coding sequence is TGTGCCAGCAGTGAAATAGTAGCGGGGGCTGAAGCTTTCTTT. Its protein is CASSEIVAGAEAFF.

J is TRBJ1-2 and V is TRBV18; D is ambiguous. The germline V and J ends were trimmed by 1 base and 2 bases, with 2 bases remaining between them. The CDR3 loop spans 12 amino acids. CDR1 and CDR2 (germline): KGHSH, LQKENI. Here the CDR3 DNA reads TGTGCCAGCTCACCACTAAACTATGGCTACACCTTC. It encodes CASSPLNYGYTF.

This chain joins TRBV5-1 and TRBJ2-6; weak D call: TRBD1 (5 bases). CDR1 is SGHRS and CDR2 is YFSETQ in the germline V gene. The V end lost 0 bases, the J end lost 0 bases, and 13 bases lay between the germline ends. The CDR3 extends over 18 amino acids. Written as DNA, the CDR3 is TGCGCCAGCAGCTTGGTACCAGGGTTGTACTCTGGGGCCAACGTCCTGACTTTC. It encodes CASSLVPGLYSGANVLTF.

The rearrangement joins TRBV11-2 to TRBJ2-2; weak D call: TRBD1 (5 bases). Trimming cost V 5 bases and J 4 bases, with 26 bases left between them. Looked up from germline, CDR1 is SGHAT and CDR2 is FQNNGV. The length of the CDR3 is 19 residues. In DNA, the CDR3 is TGTGCCAGCAGCGACTTTAGAAGGGGCGGTCATGTGGGCACCGGGGAGCTGTTTTTT. Amino acids: CASSDFRRGGHVGTGELFF. The variable domain in full, with the rest retrieved from reference TRBV11-2 and TRBJ2-2, is EAGVAQSPRYKIIEKRQSVAFWCNPISGHATLYWYQQILGQGPKLLIQFQNNGVVDDSQLPKDRFSAERLKGVDSTLKIQPAKLEDSAVYLCASSDFRRGGHVGTGELFFGEGSRLTVL.

The rearrangement joins TRBV6-1 to TRBJ2-2; D is unresolved. Germline V gene data show CDR1 as MNHNS and CDR2 as SASEGT. The CDR3 loop spans 14 amino acids. V dropped 3 bases and J dropped 8 bases, with 13 bases sitting between them. CDR3 sequence (DNA): TGTGCCAGCAGTGAGTCATTAGTTCGGGGGGAGCTGTTTTTT. It yields the protein CASSESLVRGELFF.

This chain uses TRBV30 with TRBJ2-3; D might be TRBD2 (5 bases). The CDR3 length is 13 residues. Trimming removed 2 bases at V and 1 base at J, with 7 bases between. CDR1 GTSNPN and CDR2 SVGIG come from the germline V gene (reference sequence). The CDR3 DNA follows: TGTGCCTGGAGTTACGGGGGCACAGATACGCAGTATTTT. Translating gives CAWSYGGTDTQYF.

The J gene is TRBJ2-7, the V gene TRBV5-1; D gene uncertain. V dropped 4 bases and J dropped 3 bases, with 8 bases sitting between them. The germline V gene encodes CDR1 SGHRS and CDR2 YFSETQ. The CDR3 is made up of 12 amino acids. Here the CDR3 reads CASSPRLYEQYF. As DNA, the CDR3 is TGCGCCAGCAGCCCCCGGCTCTACGAGCAGTACTTC.

On this clone itself: The junction departs from the called germline gene at one end, perhaps through a read error. The gene calls are TRBV27 and TRBJ2-6; TRBD2 matches 12 bases. The CDR3 totals 19 residues. In germline, CDR1 is MNHEY, CDR2 SMNVEV (reference sequence). CDR3: CASSLSLLAGGSGANVPTF. CDR3 bases: TGTGCCAGCAGTCTTTCCCTACTAGCGGGGGGCTCTGGGGCCAACGTCCCGACTTTC.

The chain recombines TRBV2 with TRBJ1-3; D gene uncertain. The CDR3 is 12 residues long. V lost 6 bases to trimming and J lost 0 bases, with 3 bases between them. CDR1 is SNHLY, CDR2 FYNNEI, per germline. The CDR3 here is CASRVSGNTIYF. The CDR3 nucleotides are TGTGCCAGCAGGGTCTCTGGAAACACCATATATTTT.

This chain joins TRBV6-5 and TRBJ2-2, with 7 bases that match TRBD1. The CDR3 totals 16 residues. V trimming: 0 bases; J trimming: 4 bases; junction bases outside the gene matches: 5. Germline V gives CDR1 MNHEY, CDR2 SVGAGI. The CDR3 reads CASSYSEGAGTGELFF. The CDR3 coding sequence is TGTGCCAGCAGTTACTCAGAGGGGGCAGGCACCGGGGAGCTGTTTTTT.

The V and J genes are TRBV2 and TRBJ1-1; TRBD1 is a possible D gene (6 bases). CDR3 length: 13 residues. V was shortened by 4 bases and J by 3 bases, with 9 bases between the two germline ends. Looked up from germline, CDR1 is SNHLY and CDR2 is FYNNEI. Here the CDR3 reads CASSVGADTEAFF. Written as DNA, the CDR3 is TGTGCCAGCAGTGTGGGGGCGGACACTGAAGCTTTCTTT.

The chain combines TRBV5-1 with TRBJ2-7; either TRBD1 or TRBD2 may fit D (5 bases each). Trimming removed 0 bases from V and 2 bases from J, with 12 bases in between. Germline V gene data show CDR1 as SGHRS and CDR2 as YFSETQ. The CDR3 consists of 15 residues. The CDR3 is CASSLESGDPYEQYF. The CDR3 DNA sequence: TGCGCCAGCAGCTTGGAATCCGGGGACCCCTACGAGCAGTACTTC.